A selection of T cell receptor beta chains follows, all from one sample in a study of blood T cell repertoires in COVID-19. Here immunoSEQ multiplex PCR was the method, and the copy in TCRdb shows in-frame clones only, minus some. The sample consists of 100,000 or so clones, approximately 90% of them appearing once. Source material: peripheral blood. These receptors originate from a woman of 80 years or more with acute or convalescent COVID-19. Both conserved end residues are part of each CDR3. Fields, in order: D gene, J gene, clone size, V gene, CDR3 DNA, CDR3 protein. A D gene is named only where the DNA matches it firmly. Only part of the rows carry a size: once, few, many, or a class if the clone is expanded.

D gene: TRBD1
J gene: TRBJ2-7
clone size: .
V gene: TRBV18
CDR3 DNA: TGTGCCAGCTCACCACAGGGTGGGTTTGGACAGGGGGACGAGCAGTACTTC
CDR3 protein: CASSPQGGFGQGDEQYF

D gene: TRBD1
J gene: TRBJ2-2
clone size: .
V gene: TRBV5-1
CDR3 DNA: TGCGCCAGCAGCTCCCAGACAGGGGGCGGGGAGCTGTTTTTT
CDR3 protein: CASSSQTGGGELFF

D gene: TRBD1
J gene: TRBJ1-1
clone size: .
V gene: TRBV6-5
CDR3 DNA: TGTGCCAGCAGGACAGGGGGCTTCACTGAAGCTTTCTTT
CDR3 protein: CASRTGGFTEAFF

D gene: TRBD2
J gene: TRBJ2-7
clone size: .
V gene: TRBV5-4
CDR3 DNA: TGTGCCAGCAGCTTTAGCGGGGGAACAGTCACCGGTCGGGAGCAGTACTTC
CDR3 protein: CASSFSGGTVTGREQYF

D gene: .
J gene: TRBJ1-1
clone size: .
V gene: TRBV28
CDR3 DNA: TGTGCCAGCCGAGAGGGGAACACTGAAGCTTTCTTT
CDR3 protein: CASREGNTEAFF

D gene: .
J gene: TRBJ2-1
clone size: .
V gene: TRBV28
CDR3 DNA: TGTGCCAGCAGTTTATACGGGGGTGCGCAGTTCTTC
CDR3 protein: CASSLYGGAQFF

D gene: .
J gene: TRBJ2-7
clone size: .
V gene: TRBV4-1
CDR3 DNA: TGCGCCAGCAGCCAGCCCGGGGGGCACTACGAGCAGTACTTC
CDR3 protein: CASSQPGGHYEQYF

D gene: TRBD1
J gene: TRBJ1-4
clone size: .
V gene: TRBV5-6
CDR3 DNA: TGTGCCAGCAGCTTGAAAACAGGGGCGGTTGAAGAAAAACTGTTTTTT
CDR3 protein: CASSLKTGAVEEKLFF

D gene: TRBD1
J gene: TRBJ2-7
clone size: .
V gene: TRBV18
CDR3 DNA: TGTGCCAGCTCACCGGGACAGGGATCCTACGAGCAGTACTTC
CDR3 protein: CASSPGQGSYEQYF

D gene: TRBD2
J gene: TRBJ2-7
clone size: .
V gene: TRBV23-1
CDR3 DNA: TGCGCCAGCAGTCAATCGGGGAGGGAAACATCCGGGGAGCAGTACTTC
CDR3 protein: CASSQSGRETSGEQYF

D gene: TRBD1
J gene: TRBJ2-7
clone size: .
V gene: TRBV24-1
CDR3 DNA: TGTGCCACCAGTGATGGGGGACAGGGGGGGGACGAGCAGTACTTC
CDR3 protein: CATSDGGQGGDEQYF

D gene: .
J gene: TRBJ2-5
clone size: .
V gene: TRBV3-1/TRBV3-2
CDR3 DNA: TGTGCCAGCAGCGCCCAGTCTTCCGGGTTTCATGAGACCCAGTACTTC
CDR3 protein: CASSAQSSGFHETQYF

D gene: TRBD1
J gene: TRBJ1-1
clone size: .
V gene: TRBV24-1
CDR3 DNA: TGTGCCACCAGTGATACGAGACAGGGGGCTGAAGCTTTCTTT
CDR3 protein: CATSDTRQGAEAFF

D gene: .
J gene: TRBJ1-1
clone size: .
V gene: TRBV24-1
CDR3 DNA: TGTGCCACCAGTGACTCTACAGGGATAGGCACTGAAGCTTTCTTT
CDR3 protein: CATSDSTGIGTEAFF

D gene: .
J gene: TRBJ2-1
clone size: .
V gene: TRBV10-2
CDR3 DNA: TGCGCCAGCACCCCTGGGCGAGAGCAGTTCTTC
CDR3 protein: CASTPGREQFF

D gene: TRBD2
J gene: TRBJ2-5
clone size: .
V gene: TRBV28
CDR3 DNA: TGTGCCATCAGACGGACGGGACTAGCGGGGGCGGTGACCCAGTACTTC
CDR3 protein: CAIRRTGLAGAVTQYF

D gene: .
J gene: TRBJ2-7
clone size: few
V gene: TRBV6-1
CDR3 DNA: TGTGCCAGCAGTGAACCCCCAGGAGGCTACGAGCAGTACTTC
CDR3 protein: CASSEPPGGYEQYF

D gene: TRBD1
J gene: TRBJ1-5
clone size: .
V gene: TRBV10-3
CDR3 DNA: TGTGCCGTCGGACAGGGGGGTCCCAGCAATCAGCCCCAGCATTTT
CDR3 protein: CAVGQGGPSNQPQHF

D gene: .
J gene: TRBJ1-3
clone size: .
V gene: TRBV7-9
CDR3 DNA: TGTGCCAGCAGCTTAGGGTTGTCGGCCAGGGGTTCTGGAAACACCATATATTTT
CDR3 protein: CASSLGLSARGSGNTIYF

D gene: TRBD2
J gene: TRBJ2-1
clone size: .
V gene: TRBV7-6
CDR3 DNA: TGTGCCAGCAGCTCCGGGGGACTAGCGGCTCACAATGAGCAGTTCTTC
CDR3 protein: CASSSGGLAAHNEQFF

D gene: TRBD1
J gene: TRBJ2-5
clone size: once
V gene: TRBV7-8
CDR3 DNA: TGTGCCAGCAGCTTAATTGTCGGACAGGGGGCCGGGGAGACCCAGTACTTC
CDR3 protein: CASSLIVGQGAGETQYF

D gene: .
J gene: TRBJ2-1
clone size: .
V gene: TRBV19
CDR3 DNA: TGTGCCAGTAGTATTAGACAGGTCTACAATGAGCAGTTCTTC
CDR3 protein: CASSIRQVYNEQFF

D gene: .
J gene: TRBJ2-3
clone size: .
V gene: TRBV19
CDR3 DNA: TGTGCCAGTAGTACCCGTTATGGGCACGGCGCAGATACGCAGTATTTT
CDR3 protein: CASSTRYGHGADTQYF

D gene: .
J gene: TRBJ2-5
clone size: .
V gene: TRBV7-8
CDR3 DNA: TGTGCCAGCAGCCCACGGCTGGAGGGGTGGCAAGAGACCCAGTACTTC
CDR3 protein: CASSPRLEGWQETQYF

D gene: TRBD2
J gene: TRBJ2-1
clone size: .
V gene: TRBV11-2
CDR3 DNA: TGTGCCAGCAGCTTAGGATTGGCGGGGGGGCCTTGGTTCTTC
CDR3 protein: CASSLGLAGGPWFF

D gene: .
J gene: TRBJ2-4
clone size: once
V gene: TRBV30
CDR3 DNA: TGTGCCTGGAGTGCAGGAGACCGGGGGTTTGCCAAAAACATTCAGTACTTC
CDR3 protein: CAWSAGDRGFAKNIQYF

D gene: .
J gene: TRBJ2-2
clone size: .
V gene: TRBV5-6
CDR3 DNA: TGTGCCAGCAGCTTCAGGCAAGGCCTTCAAACCGGGGAGCTGTTTTTT
CDR3 protein: CASSFRQGLQTGELFF

D gene: .
J gene: TRBJ1-5
clone size: once
V gene: TRBV2
CDR3 DNA: TGTGCCAGCAGTGAACTGCGAGGGGGAAACAATCAGCCCCAGCATTTT
CDR3 protein: CASSELRGGNNQPQHF

D gene: TRBD1
J gene: TRBJ1-6
clone size: once
V gene: TRBV6-1
CDR3 DNA: TGTGCCAGCAGTGAATTGGGTACAGGGGGGAACTCACCCCTCCACTTT
CDR3 protein: CASSELGTGGNSPLHF

D gene: .
J gene: TRBJ1-3
clone size: .
V gene: TRBV28
CDR3 DNA: TGTGCCAGCAGTTTACGGGGGGGCTCTGGAAACACCATATATTTT
CDR3 protein: CASSLRGGSGNTIYF

D gene: .
J gene: TRBJ1-2
clone size: .
V gene: TRBV30
CDR3 DNA: TGTGCCTGGAATGCCCGGAGATACTATGGCTACACCTTC
CDR3 protein: CAWNARRYYGYTF

D gene: .
J gene: TRBJ1-3
clone size: .
V gene: TRBV21-1
CDR3 DNA: TGTGCCAGCAGTTCACACGGAGCTGGAAACACCATATATTTT
CDR3 protein: CASSSHGAGNTIYF